This T cell receptor beta chain was captured by sequencing in a study of control samples from healthy donors and cancer patients. Generated by immunoSEQ multiplex PCR, the TCRdb table keeps only in-frame clones and is missing some. The sample consists of fewer than 110,000 clones, roughly 89% of them appearing once. The CDR3 consists of 13 residues. With 2 bases removed from V and 3 bases from J, the gap between germline ends came to 8 bases. From germline, CDR1 is SGHNT and CDR2 YYREEE (reference sequence). The source material was blood. This sequence was found in a young man in good health. The V call is TRBV5-4, the J call TRBJ1-1; TRBD1 is a possible D gene (5 bases). CDR3 sequence: CASSFGGDTEAFF. The CDR3 region has the DNA TGTGCCAGCAGCTTTGGAGGGGACACTGAAGCTTTCTTT.